The 4 T cell receptor beta chains below were found in one sample sequenced in a study of shared clonotypes between healthy human individuals. Assay used: immunoSEQ multiplex PCR; TCRdb lists only in-frame clones, some missing. The sample holds about 520,000 clones, over 75% seen once. Sequencing was done on a sample of PBMCs. These receptors were obtained from a woman aged 40 to 49 in good health. Some clones in this sample may be carry-over from other donors' samples.

The rearrangement links TRBV7-2 to TRBJ1-1; 8 positions match TRBD1. Germline values: CDR1 SGHTA, CDR2 FQGNSA. With 3 bases clipped from V and 5 bases from J, the junction kept 5 bases outside the gene matches. The CDR3 consists of 14 residues. For the CDR3, the DNA is TGTGCCAGCAGCTTCGGACAGGGACTGACTGAAGCTTTCTTT. This encodes CASSFGQGLTEAFF.

In regard to this clone: Since a far larger clone is one base different, this is likely a read error. The gene calls are TRBV9 and TRBJ2-7; weak D call: TRBD2 (5 bases). Germline V gene sequence: CDR1 SGDLS, CDR2 YYNGEE. The CDR3 length is 15 residues. CDR3 sequence: CASGVGVGSSYEQYF. DNA of the CDR3: TGTGCCAGCGGCGTAGGCGTGGGGAGCTCCTACGAGCAGTACTTC. The entire variable domain, with the rest obtained from reference TRBV9 and TRBJ2-7, is as follows: DSGVTQTPKHLITATGQRVTLRCSPRSGDLSVYWYQQSLDQGLQFLIQYYNGEERAKGNILERFSAQQFPDLHSELNLSSLELGDSALYFCASGVGVGSSYEQYFGPGTRLTVT.

Comment on this clone: Just one base apart from a much larger clone, this may be a read error. Other DNA variants within this sample encode the same CDR3. Here the CDR3 reads CASSQQGRTEAFF. The DNA for the CDR3 is TGTGCCAGCAGTCAACAGGGGAGGACTGAAGCTTTCTTT. The chain recombines TRBV27 with TRBJ1-1; TRBD1 matches 7 bases. Trimming cost V 5 bases and J 5 bases; bases outside gene matches: 5. CDR3 length: 13 amino acids. Germline values: CDR1 MNHEY, CDR2 SMNVEV (reference sequence).

The rearrangement links TRBV4-1 to TRBJ1-5; D gene uncertain. V was pared by 1 base and J by 4 bases, with 5 bases between. Germline V CDR1 and CDR2: MGHRA, YSYEKL. This CDR3 comprises 13 residues. CDR3 protein: CASSQVANQPQHF. The CDR3 DNA is TGCGCCAGCAGCCAAGTGGCGAATCAGCCCCAGCATTTT.